This T cell receptor (beta chain) was documented in a study of regulatory dendritic cells for organ transplantation. About the research overall: Regulatory dendritic cells came from monocytes given vitamin D3 and IL-10.

Whole-study findings and limits: Regulatory dendritic cells appeared to expand memory CD8+ clones less than mature ones. The most alloreactive TCR clonotypes were found in resting memory CD8+ cells.

TCRdb's table, derived via immunoSEQ multiplex PCR, lists solely in-frame clones and lacks some. The data contain around 12,000 clones, roughly nine tenths of them singletons. Germline values: CDR1 LNHDA, CDR2 SQIVND (reference sequence). The CDR3 runs to 13 residues. V was cut by 1 base and J by 7 bases, with 8 bases left in between. Comment on this clone: Its antigen remains unknown.

CFSE-labeled sorted T cells met regulatory or mature dendritic cells for around 5 days. Memory T cells were CD45RO+, naive were CD45RA+, sorted by FACS. Sequencing input: naive CD8+ T cells from blood cultured with regulatory dendritic cells. The subset is: CD45RA+ naive T cells. This clonotype was sampled from a human donor in good health. The V gene is TRBV19, the J gene TRBJ1-5, with D unclear. The CDR3 bases are TGTGCCAGTAGTATAGGGTTAGGGCAGCCCCAGCATTTT. Encoded protein: CASSIGLGQPQHF.